Each of the 6 T cell receptor beta chains below was sequenced from the same sample in a study of T cell repertoires in cytomegalovirus infection. Antigen specificity for these receptors is unknown. TCRdb itself ran the reads through MiXCR, one entry per CDR3 protein. The table lists roughly 220,000 distinct CDR3 sequences, about 39% of them singletons. The material sequenced was CD8+ T cells from cultured PBMCs, taken from culture after CMV antigen stimulation. Receptors were obtained from a human donor in good health (CMV status not recorded). Some clones in this sample may be carry-over from other donors' samples.

This clonotype has only a few counts. The rearrangement uses TRBV4-2 and TRBJ2-7; 7 nucleotides agree with TRBD2. Trimming removed 7 bases from V and 0 bases from J; junction bases left unmatched: 15. The CDR3 has 17 residues. The germline gives CDR1 LGHNA, CDR2 YNFKEQ. Here the CDR3 reads CASTPSGIRPNSYEQYF. The CDR3 region has the DNA TGTGCCAGCACGCCTAGCGGTATTAGGCCCAACTCCTACGAGCAGTACTTC.

The chain combines TRBV7-4 with TRBJ1-2; D possibly corresponds to TRBD1 (6 bases). The V end was cut by 6 bases, the J end by 6 bases, with 17 bases between. CDR1 and CDR2 from the germline V gene are SGHVT and SQSDAQ. This CDR3 is built from 14 residues. CDR3 protein: CASRKGGVVDGYTF. The DNA for the CDR3 is TGTGCCAGCAGGAAGGGGGGGGTAGTCGATGGCTACACCTTC.

This clonotype came up a few times. The CDR3 DNA is TGTGCCAGCAGCTCCTCGCAGGGACCGGGATACGAGCAGTACTTC. It translates to CASSSSQGPGYEQYF. The gene calls are TRBV7-9 and TRBJ2-7; D is possibly TRBD1 or TRBD2 (5 bases each). The length of the CDR3 is 15 residues. The germline V gene has CDR1 SEHNR and CDR2 FQNEAQ (reference sequence). Deletions cut 4 bases from V and 4 bases from J, with 17 bases between. The full variable domain, rest sourced from reference TRBV7-9 and TRBJ2-7, is DTGVSQNPRHKITKRGQNVTFRCDPISEHNRLYWYRQTLGQGPEFLTYFQNEAQLEKSRLLSDRFSAERPKGSFSTLEIQRTEQGDSAMYLCASSSSQGPGYEQYFGPGTRLTVT.

The chain's CDR3 is CASSETGLLAKNIQYF. In DNA, the CDR3 is TGTGCCAGCAGTGAGACAGGGCTCCTAGCCAAAAACATTCAGTACTTC. The gene calls are TRBV2 and TRBJ2-4; 7 nucleotides line up with TRBD1. J was trimmed by 0 bases and V by 3 bases; bases with no gene match: 5. The CDR3 contains 16 residues. Germline V lookup: CDR1 SNHLY, CDR2 FYNNEI.

The chain is built from TRBV10-3 and TRBJ2-7; TRBD1 might be the D (5 bases). Germline V gene data show CDR1 as ENHRY and CDR2 as SYGVKD. This CDR3 contains 15 residues. V gave up 3 bases and J gave up 2 bases, with 14 bases separating them. This chain's CDR3 is CAISDGAEVTYEQYF. The CDR3 DNA reads as TGTGCCATCAGTGATGGGGCAGAGGTTACCTACGAGCAGTACTTC.

This clonotype was observed a handful of times. The chain uses TRBV9 and TRBJ2-3; no clear D. CDR1 is SGDLS, CDR2 YYNGEE, per germline. The V gene lost 3 bases and the J gene lost 2 bases, with 7 bases spanning the gap. The CDR3 extends over 13 amino acids. The CDR3 bases are TGTGCCAGCAGCGCCAGACTCACAGATACGCAGTATTTT. Its protein is CASSARLTDTQYF.